This note documents a single TCR beta chain sequence. The source of the sample is a study of monozygotic twins with inflammatory bowel disease. Reanalyzing the 5' RACE reads, TCRdb keeps one entry per CDR3 protein, without DNA. The repertoire table contains 300,000 to 400,000 distinct CDR3 sequences. Germline CDR1 LNHNV, CDR2 YYDKDF (reference sequence). The CDR3 has 15 amino acids. The chain employs TRBV15 and TRBJ1-4; the TCRdb D gene call, TRBD1, has no DNA to confirm it. The receptor was derived from a human donor with ulcerative colitis or Crohn's disease, or a healthy co-twin of an affected twin (not recorded which). The sequenced sample was blood. CDR3 loop: CATSRAGTANEKLFF.